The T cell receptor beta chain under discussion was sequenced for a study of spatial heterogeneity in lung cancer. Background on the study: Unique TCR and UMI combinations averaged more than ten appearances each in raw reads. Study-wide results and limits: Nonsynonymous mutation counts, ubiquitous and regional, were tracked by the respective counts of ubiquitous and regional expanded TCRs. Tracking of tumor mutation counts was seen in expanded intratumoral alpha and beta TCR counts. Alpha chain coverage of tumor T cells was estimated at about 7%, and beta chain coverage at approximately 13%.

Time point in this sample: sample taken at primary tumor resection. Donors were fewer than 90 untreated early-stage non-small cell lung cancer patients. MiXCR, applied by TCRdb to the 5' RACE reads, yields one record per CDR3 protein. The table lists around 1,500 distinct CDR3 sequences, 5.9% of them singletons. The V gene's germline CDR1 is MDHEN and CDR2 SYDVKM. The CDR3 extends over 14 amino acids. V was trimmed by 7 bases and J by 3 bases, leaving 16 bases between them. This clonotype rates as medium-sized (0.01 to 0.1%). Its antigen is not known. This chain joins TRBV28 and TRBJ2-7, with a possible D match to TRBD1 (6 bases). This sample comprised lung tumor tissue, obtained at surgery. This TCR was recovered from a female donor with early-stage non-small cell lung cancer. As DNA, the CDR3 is TGTGCCAGCACCTTGGGGGCCGCGGTCTACGAGCAGTACTTC. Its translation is CASTLGAAVYEQYF. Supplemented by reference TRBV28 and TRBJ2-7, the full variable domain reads DVKVTQSSRYLVKRTGEKVFLECVQDMDHENMFWYRQDPGLGLRLIYFSYDVKMKEKGDIPEGYSVSREKKERFSLILESASTNQTSMYLCASTLGAAVYEQYFGPGTRLTVT.